This TCR beta chain came from a study of OX40 agonist ivuxolimab in advanced cancers. Study summary: Patients' therapy was ivuxolimab, an antibody that acts as an agonist of OX40 (CD134). Head and neck, renal cell, melanoma or hepatocellular carcinoma were the cancers that dose-escalation patients had. Patients were dosed intravenously with ivuxolimab at 0.01 to 10 mg/kg every 2 weeks.

Some clones are missing from TCRdb's copy, which holds only in-frame ones; the method was immunoSEQ multiplex PCR. The data contain 100,000 or so clones, approximately 90% of them singletons. Note on this clone: Its antigen remains unidentified.

Germline CDR1 reads MDHEN; CDR2 reads SYDVKM. Trimming shortened V by 2 bases and J by 8 bases, and 21 bases separated the two germline ends. This CDR3 is built from 16 residues. Study outcomes and limitations: Among the nonresponders, some also had low normalized T-cell clonal expansion.

This chain joins TRBV28 and TRBJ1-2, with D possibly matching TRBD1 (6 bases). This specimen consisted of CD4+ or CD8+ T cells sorted from blood, obtained in a trial of the OX40 agonist ivuxolimab. The TCR comes from an adult with an advanced solid tumor such as melanoma, head and neck, liver or kidney cancer. CDR3 coding DNA: TGTGCCAGCAGTTTAACCCGGAAGGGGGGAGTAGGGGGCTACACCTTC. Amino acid sequence: CASSLTRKGGVGGYTF.